A selection of T cell receptor beta chains follows, all from one sample in a study of blood T cell repertoires in COVID-19. Here immunoSEQ multiplex PCR was the method, and the copy in TCRdb shows in-frame clones only, minus some. Among 150,000 to 200,000 clones listed, 70% to 90% were seen once. The sequenced sample consisted of peripheral blood. These receptors originate from a man aged 50-60 years with active or convalescent COVID-19. CDR3s include the opening cysteine and the closing phenylalanine or tryptophan. Each record gives: D gene, V gene, J gene, clone size, CDR3 DNA, CDR3 protein. The D gene is left open where the match is weak. Clone sizes are given selectively: once, few, many, or a class where the clone is expanded.

D gene: TRBD1
V gene: TRBV28
J gene: TRBJ2-2
clone size: few
CDR3 DNA: TGTGCCAGCAGTCGGACAGGGGCCAGCACCGGGGAGCTGTTTTTT
CDR3 protein: CASSRTGASTGELFF

D gene: TRBD1
V gene: TRBV5-4
J gene: TRBJ1-5
clone size: NA
CDR3 DNA: TGTGCCAGCAGCCCCGGGACAGGGTTCAATCAGCCCCAGCATTTT
CDR3 protein: CASSPGTGFNQPQHF

D gene: NA
V gene: TRBV5-1
J gene: TRBJ1-1
clone size: few
CDR3 DNA: TGCGCCTGTCAGGGGCTTGGGGACACTGAAGCTTTCTTT
CDR3 protein: CACQGLGDTEAFF

D gene: NA
V gene: TRBV2
J gene: TRBJ2-6
clone size: NA
CDR3 DNA: TGTGCCAGGAGAGCCGCGGGCGACCTCTCTGGGGCCAACGTCCTGACTTTC
CDR3 protein: CARRAAGDLSGANVLTF

D gene: NA
V gene: TRBV24-1
J gene: TRBJ2-2
clone size: NA
CDR3 DNA: TGTGCCACCAGTGATCAGAAAGGGCGGGGAGCCGGGGAGCTGTTTTTT
CDR3 protein: CATSDQKGRGAGELFF

D gene: TRBD1
V gene: TRBV19
J gene: TRBJ1-3
clone size: NA
CDR3 DNA: TGTGCCAGTAGTACCCCCGGGACAGCCGTCAACACCATATATTTT
CDR3 protein: CASSTPGTAVNTIYF

D gene: NA
V gene: TRBV28
J gene: TRBJ2-5
clone size: NA
CDR3 DNA: TGTGCCAGCGCCCTGGGGCCGCCTAAAGAGACCCAGTACTTC
CDR3 protein: CASALGPPKETQYF

D gene: TRBD1
V gene: TRBV9
J gene: TRBJ1-2
clone size: NA
CDR3 DNA: TGTGCCAGCAGCGAGGGACAGGGTACCCTGGTGTATGGCTACACCTTC
CDR3 protein: CASSEGQGTLVYGYTF

D gene: NA
V gene: TRBV6-5
J gene: TRBJ1-4
clone size: NA
CDR3 DNA: TGTGCCAGCAGTCAACAGGGATTTAGAGAAAAACTGTTTTTT
CDR3 protein: CASSQQGFREKLFF

D gene: NA
V gene: TRBV1
J gene: TRBJ1-1
clone size: NA
CDR3 DNA: TGCACCAGCAGCCAAGATCTTGGTTTCAGGGCCATGAACACTGAAGCTTTCTTT
CDR3 protein: CTSSQDLGFRAMNTEAFF

D gene: NA
V gene: TRBV10-3
J gene: TRBJ2-5
clone size: NA
CDR3 DNA: TGTGCCATCAGTGAACGGGACTCGTCGGAGACCCAGTACTTC
CDR3 protein: CAISERDSSETQYF

D gene: NA
V gene: TRBV5-1
J gene: TRBJ1-6
clone size: few
CDR3 DNA: TGCGCCAGCAGCTTGGGGGAAACGGGGTCACCCCTCCACTTT
CDR3 protein: CASSLGETGSPLHF

D gene: TRBD1
V gene: TRBV18
J gene: TRBJ2-2
clone size: NA
CDR3 DNA: TGTGCCAGCTCTTCGGGACAGGGATACACCGGGGAGCTGTTTTTT
CDR3 protein: CASSSGQGYTGELFF

D gene: TRBD2
V gene: TRBV6-5
J gene: TRBJ2-7
clone size: NA
CDR3 DNA: TGTGCCAGCGGAAAACTAGCGGGGGGAGGCTACGAGCAGTACTTC
CDR3 protein: CASGKLAGGGYEQYF

D gene: NA
V gene: TRBV7-9
J gene: TRBJ1-2
clone size: NA
CDR3 DNA: TGTGCCTGGGGAGGGACCAACTATGGCTACACCTTC
CDR3 protein: CAWGGTNYGYTF

D gene: TRBD1
V gene: TRBV5-6
J gene: TRBJ1-1
clone size: NA
CDR3 DNA: TGTGCCAGCAGGACAGGGGTAACGAACACTGAAGCTTTCTTT
CDR3 protein: CASRTGVTNTEAFF

D gene: TRBD1
V gene: TRBV18
J gene: TRBJ1-1
clone size: NA
CDR3 DNA: TGTGCCAGCTCACCCACCGACAGGGGCACTGAAGCTTTCTTT
CDR3 protein: CASSPTDRGTEAFF

D gene: NA
V gene: TRBV3-1/TRBV3-2
J gene: TRBJ1-3
clone size: NA
CDR3 DNA: TGTGCCAGCAGCCAAGTTGCGGCCTCTGGAAACACCATATATTTT
CDR3 protein: CASSQVAASGNTIYF

D gene: TRBD2
V gene: TRBV7-3
J gene: TRBJ2-5
clone size: once
CDR3 DNA: TGTGCCAGCAGCTCCATGGTAGCGGGAGGGCCTGAGACCCAGTACTTC
CDR3 protein: CASSSMVAGGPETQYF

D gene: TRBD1
V gene: TRBV3-1/TRBV3-2
J gene: TRBJ1-2
clone size: once
CDR3 DNA: TGTGCCAGCAGCCCGACAGGGGGATACTATGGCTACACCTTC
CDR3 protein: CASSPTGGYYGYTF

D gene: NA
V gene: TRBV19
J gene: TRBJ1-1
clone size: NA
CDR3 DNA: TGTGCCAGTAGTATCTCAGGGGCCACTGAAGCTTTCTTT
CDR3 protein: CASSISGATEAFF

D gene: TRBD2
V gene: TRBV27
J gene: TRBJ2-2
clone size: few
CDR3 DNA: TGTGCCAGCAGTTTAGCTAGCGGGGGGATCGGGGAGCTGTTTTTT
CDR3 protein: CASSLASGGIGELFF

D gene: TRBD1
V gene: TRBV12-3/TRBV12-4
J gene: TRBJ1-1
clone size: NA
CDR3 DNA: TGTGCCAGCGCACAGGGGTACACTGAAGCTTTCTTT
CDR3 protein: CASAQGYTEAFF

D gene: NA
V gene: TRBV21-1
J gene: TRBJ2-4
clone size: NA
CDR3 DNA: TGTGCCAGCAGCAAGGAGTTTTCGGCAGGGAACGCCGGTTGCATTCAGTACTTC
CDR3 protein: CASSKEFSAGNAGCIQYF

D gene: NA
V gene: TRBV3-1/TRBV3-2
J gene: TRBJ2-7
clone size: once
CDR3 DNA: TGTGCCAGCAGCCTCCGGGAGAGTCGGCAGTACTTC
CDR3 protein: CASSLRESRQYF

D gene: NA
V gene: TRBV28
J gene: TRBJ1-1
clone size: NA
CDR3 DNA: TGTGCCAGCAGTCGCCCGGGGGAGGACACTGAAGCTTTCTTT
CDR3 protein: CASSRPGEDTEAFF

D gene: TRBD2
V gene: TRBV2
J gene: TRBJ2-2
clone size: NA
CDR3 DNA: TGTGCCAGCAGGGTAGCGGGAGGGGGGACCGGGGAGCTGTTTTTT
CDR3 protein: CASRVAGGGTGELFF